These 3 T cell receptor beta chains were all obtained from the same sample, sequenced in a study of control samples from healthy donors and cancer patients. The assay was immunoSEQ multiplex PCR, and TCRdb's table has in-frame clones only and misses some. Counted here are about 120,000 clones, roughly 87% occurring once; the ten biggest clones make up 1.5% to 2%. The sample consisted of blood. The receptors were gathered from a young man in good health.

V usage is TRBV9 and J usage is TRBJ2-1; D unresolved. V gave up 4 bases and J gave up 3 bases, with 14 bases separating them. Germline V gene lookup returns CDR1 SGDLS and CDR2 YYNGEE. This CDR3 is built from 15 residues. The CDR3, as DNA: TGTGCCAGCAGCCTAGATAGAGGTGGCTACAATGAGCAGTTCTTC. Amino acid sequence: CASSLDRGGYNEQFF.

The chain joins TRBV7-9 to TRBJ1-1; tentative D call: TRBD1 (5 bases). The germline gives CDR1 SEHNR, CDR2 FQNEAQ (reference sequence). V dropped 2 bases and J dropped 5 bases, with 9 bases sitting between them. The CDR3 contains 13 residues. The CDR3 region has the DNA TGTGCCAGCAGCTTATCGGGGGGGACTGAAGCTTTCTTT. Its translation: CASSLSGGTEAFF.

The gene calls are TRBV6-5 and TRBJ2-3; 7 bases are shared with TRBD2. This CDR3 comprises 15 residues. The V segment lost 0 bases and the J segment 6 bases; nucleotides outside the gene matches: 6. Germline V gives CDR1 MNHEY, CDR2 SVGAGI. CDR3 residues: CASSYSSISGDTQYF. The DNA of the CDR3 is TGTGCCAGCAGTTACTCTTCTATTAGCGGGGATACGCAGTATTTT.